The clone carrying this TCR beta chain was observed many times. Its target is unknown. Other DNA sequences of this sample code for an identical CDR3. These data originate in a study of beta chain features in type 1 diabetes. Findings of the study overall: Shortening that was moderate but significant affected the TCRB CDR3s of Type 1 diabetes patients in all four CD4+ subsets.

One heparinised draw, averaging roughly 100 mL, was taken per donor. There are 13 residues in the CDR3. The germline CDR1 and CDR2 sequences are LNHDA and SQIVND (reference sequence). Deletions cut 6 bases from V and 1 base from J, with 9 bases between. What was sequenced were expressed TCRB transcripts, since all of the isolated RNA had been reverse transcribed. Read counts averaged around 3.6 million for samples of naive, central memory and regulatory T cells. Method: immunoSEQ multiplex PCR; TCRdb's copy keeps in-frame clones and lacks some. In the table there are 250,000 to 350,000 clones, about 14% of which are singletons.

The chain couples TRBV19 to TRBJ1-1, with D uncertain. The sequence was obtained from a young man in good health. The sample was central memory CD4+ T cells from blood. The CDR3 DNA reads TGTGCCAGTAGACAAGGCCGGAACACTGAAGCTTTCTTT. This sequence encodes CASRQGRNTEAFF.